The next 4 T cell receptor beta chains were all read from a single sample in a study of beta chain features in type 1 diabetes. Since all of the isolated RNA was reverse transcribed, expressed TCRB transcripts were what got sequenced. The data were produced by immunoSEQ multiplex PCR, yet TCRdb's version contains in-frame clones alone and is incomplete. The table shows 810,000 or so clones, with 17% occurring only once. The specimen sequenced was naive CD4+ T cells from blood. These receptors were collected from a woman under 30 in good health.

The rearrangement links TRBV28 to TRBJ2-2; 9 nucleotides line up with TRBD1. Germline assignment: CDR1 MDHEN and CDR2 SYDVKM. The CDR3 runs to 17 residues. The V segment lost 6 bases and the J segment 4 bases; nucleotides outside the gene matches: 12. The CDR3 loop is CASSSMSGTGSTGELFF. Written as DNA, the CDR3 is TGTGCCAGCAGCTCCATGTCCGGGACAGGGTCCACCGGGGAGCTGTTTTTT.

The J gene is TRBJ2-7, the V gene TRBV2; D call uncertain. The CDR3 is made up of 12 amino acids. Germline lookup yields CDR1 SNHLY and CDR2 FYNNEI. Trimming took 6 bases from V and 4 from J, leaving 10 bases between them. CDR3 DNA sequence: TGTGCCAGCAGGAGAGTAGCATACGAGCAGTACTTC. It encodes CASRRVAYEQYF.

This chain joins TRBV12-5 and TRBJ2-1, with TRBD1 identical over 11 bases. Per germline, CDR1 LGHNT and CDR2 FRNRAP. The CDR3 extends over 15 amino acids. Trimming cost V 3 bases and J 8 bases; bases outside gene matches: 6. The CDR3 coding sequence is TGTGCTAGTGGTTTAGGACAGGGGGCGGCAGATGAGCAGTTCTTC. Amino acid sequence: CASGLGQGAADEQFF. The full variable domain, rest sourced from reference TRBV12-5 and TRBJ2-1, is DARVTQTPRHKVTEMGQEVTMRCQPILGHNTVFWYRQTMMQGLELLAYFRNRAPLDDSGMPKDRFSAEMPDATLATLKIQPSEPRDSAVYFCASGLGQGAADEQFFGPGTRLTVL.

This clone was picked up a small number of times. This chain links TRBV19 with TRBJ2-1; TRBD2 agrees at 9 bases. In germline, CDR1 is LNHDA, CDR2 SQIVND (reference sequence). Unmatched junction bases numbered 3, after V lost 3 bases and J lost 3 bases. The CDR3 has 15 residues. As DNA, the CDR3 is TGTGCCAGTAGTATGTTGCGGGGGGGCTACAATGAGCAGTTCTTC. As protein: CASSMLRGGYNEQFF.